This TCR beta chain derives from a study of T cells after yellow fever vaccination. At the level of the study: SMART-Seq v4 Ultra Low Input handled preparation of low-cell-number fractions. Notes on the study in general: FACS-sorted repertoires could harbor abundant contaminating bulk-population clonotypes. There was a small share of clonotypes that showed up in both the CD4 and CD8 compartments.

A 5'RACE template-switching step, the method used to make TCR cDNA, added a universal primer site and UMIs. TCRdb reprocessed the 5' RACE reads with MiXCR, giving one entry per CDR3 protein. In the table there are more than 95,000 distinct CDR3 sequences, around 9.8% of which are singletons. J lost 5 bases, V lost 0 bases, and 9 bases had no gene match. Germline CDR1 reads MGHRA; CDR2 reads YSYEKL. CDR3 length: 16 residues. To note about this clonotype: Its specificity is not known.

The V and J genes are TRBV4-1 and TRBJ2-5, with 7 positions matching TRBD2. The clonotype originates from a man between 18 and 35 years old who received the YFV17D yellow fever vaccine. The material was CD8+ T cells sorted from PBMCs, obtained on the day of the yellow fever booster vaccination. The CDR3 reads CASSQDLASGGETQYF. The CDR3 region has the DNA TGCGCCAGCAGCCAAGATCTAGCTAGCGGTGGCGAGACCCAGTACTTC.